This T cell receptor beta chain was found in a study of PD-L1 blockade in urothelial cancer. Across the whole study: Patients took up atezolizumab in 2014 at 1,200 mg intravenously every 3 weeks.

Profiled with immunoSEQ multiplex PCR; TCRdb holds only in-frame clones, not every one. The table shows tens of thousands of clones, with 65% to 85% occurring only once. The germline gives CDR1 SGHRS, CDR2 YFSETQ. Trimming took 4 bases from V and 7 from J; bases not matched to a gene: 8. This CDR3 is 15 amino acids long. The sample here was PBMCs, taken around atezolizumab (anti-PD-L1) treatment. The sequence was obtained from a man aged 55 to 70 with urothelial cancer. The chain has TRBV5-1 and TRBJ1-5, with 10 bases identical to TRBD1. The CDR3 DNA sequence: TGCGCCAGCAGCGTGACAGGGGGCTCGGGCCAGCCCCAGCATTTT. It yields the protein CASSVTGGSGQPQHF.